These T cell receptor beta chains were read from a single sample in a study of blood T cell repertoires in COVID-19. Produced via immunoSEQ multiplex PCR; TCRdb's table is partial and in-frame only. The table shows 120,000 to 150,000 clones, with around 89% occurring only once. Sample: PBMCs or T cells enriched from blood (not recorded which). These receptors originate from a woman aged 30 to 39 with acute COVID-19. CDR3s include the opening cysteine and the closing phenylalanine or tryptophan. D genes are given only for firm matches. Size is stated for part of the rows, as once, few or many counts, or as a class when the clone is expanded.

size,D,V,J,DNA,CDR3
-,TRBD1,TRBV11-2,TRBJ2-5,TGTGCCAGCAGCATGGGGACAGGGGGCTTGCTGGAGACCCAGTACTTC,CASSMGTGGLLETQYF
-,TRBD2,TRBV12-3/TRBV12-4,TRBJ2-7,TGTGCCAGCAGTTTAGGAGCGGGAATCGAGCAGTACTTC,CASSLGAGIEQYF
-,-,TRBV28,TRBJ1-6,TGTGCCAGCAGTGAGGTGGGGCCCTTAAACAATTCACCCCTCCACTTT,CASSEVGPLNNSPLHF
-,TRBD1,TRBV6-5,TRBJ1-6,TGTGCCAGCAGTTGGGGGGACAGGGACAGTTCACCCCTCCACTTT,CASSWGDRDSSPLHF
-,-,TRBV19,TRBJ1-2,TGTGCCAGTAGTATAGAGAGCTCCTATGGCTACACCTTC,CASSIESSYGYTF
-,TRBD2,TRBV9,TRBJ2-5,TGTGCCAGCAGCGTACGGGCTAGCGGGACGTACCAAGAGACCCAGTACTTC,CASSVRASGTYQETQYF
-,-,TRBV28,TRBJ1-2,TGTGCCAGCAGTTTTGGGGGGGGCCGGGGCTTAAATGGCTACACCTTC,CASSFGGGRGLNGYTF
-,-,TRBV28,TRBJ1-2,TGTGCCAGCAGTTTCCGTGGCTACACCTTC,CASSFRGYTF
-,-,TRBV7-9,TRBJ1-1,TGTGCCAGCAGCCTAATGAACACTGAAGCTTTCTTT,CASSLMNTEAFF
-,-,TRBV28,TRBJ1-1,TGTGCCAGCAGTCCCCAGAGGGCCACGGCCAACACTGAAGCTTTCTTT,CASSPQRATANTEAFF
once,-,TRBV9,TRBJ2-3,TGTGCCAGCAGCCCCTACGGGAGCGGCACAGATACGCAGTATTTT,CASSPYGSGTDTQYF
-,-,TRBV27,TRBJ1-1,TGTGCCAGCAGTTTAGACTCGGGGGTCATCACTGAAGCTTTCTTT,CASSLDSGVITEAFF
-,-,TRBV28,TRBJ1-1,TGTGCCAGCAGTTTTACAGTGAACACTGAAGCTTTCTTT,CASSFTVNTEAFF
-,-,TRBV3-1/TRBV3-2,TRBJ2-1,TGTGCCAGCAGCCAAGGGTCGGGCGGGGACAGAAACAATGAGCAGTTCTTC,CASSQGSGGDRNNEQFF
-,TRBD1,TRBV7-3,TRBJ2-5,TGTGCCAGCAGCTCGGGACAGGGGTACCAAGAGACCCAGTACTTC,CASSSGQGYQETQYF
once,TRBD1,TRBV27,TRBJ1-1,TGTGCCAGCAGCCACAGGGGTGATGAGACTGAAGCTTTCTTT,CASSHRGDETEAFF
-,-,TRBV4-3,TRBJ2-1,TGCGCCAGCAGCCAAGAACCCCTCAGCAATGAGCAGTTCTTC,CASSQEPLSNEQFF
-,TRBD1,TRBV2,TRBJ1-5,TGTGCCAGCAGTGCCGGGACAGAGTTTAATCAGCCCCAGCATTTT,CASSAGTEFNQPQHF
-,TRBD2,TRBV28,TRBJ2-7,TGTGCCAGCAGTTTACCATTAGCGGGGTCATCCTACGAGCAGTACTTC,CASSLPLAGSSYEQYF
-,-,TRBV3-1/TRBV3-2,TRBJ1-5,TGTGCCAGCAGCCAAAACATCGGGAATCAGCCCCAGCATTTT,CASSQNIGNQPQHF
-,-,TRBV6-1,TRBJ2-3,TGTGCCAGCAGTGAAGCTGTGCGGGTCGTGACAGATACGCAGTATTTT,CASSEAVRVVTDTQYF
-,-,TRBV28,TRBJ2-2,TGTGCCAGCATCTCACCGGGCACCGGGGAGCTGTTTTTT,CASISPGTGELFF
-,-,TRBV27,TRBJ1-2,TGTGCCAGCAGTTTATTCGGGGGATCTAACTATGGCTACACCTTC,CASSLFGGSNYGYTF
-,-,TRBV5-1,TRBJ1-1,TGCGCCAGCAGCTTGGTTGAGGCCTCTGAAGCTTTCTTT,CASSLVEASEAFF
-,TRBD2,TRBV27,TRBJ2-1,TGTGCCAGCAGTGCTAGCGGGAGAACCCTCAGGGGCCTAATTGATGAGCAGTTCTTC,CASSASGRTLRGLIDEQFF
-,TRBD2,TRBV12-5,TRBJ2-3,TGTGCTAGTGGTTTGGTACTCCGGACTAGCGGGAGCACAGATACGCAGTATTTT,CASGLVLRTSGSTDTQYF
once,TRBD2,TRBV7-8,TRBJ2-3,TGTGCCAGCAGCTTAATAACTAGCGGGAGTACGGATACGCAGTATTTT,CASSLITSGSTDTQYF
-,-,TRBV7-9,TRBJ2-7,TGTGCCAGCAGCCCGCCAGGACAGTCCTACGAGCAGTACTTC,CASSPPGQSYEQYF
-,-,TRBV9,TRBJ2-3,TGTGCCAGCAGCGTAGATGGGAGACTGGCCGGCACAGATACGCAGTATTTT,CASSVDGRLAGTDTQYF
-,-,TRBV12-5,TRBJ1-2,TGTGCTAGTGGTTATTATATCCCTACAGGGAAGTCCAACTATGGCTACACCTTC,CASGYYIPTGKSNYGYTF
-,-,TRBV27,TRBJ1-1,TGTGCCAGCAGTTTGGATGGTCTAGTCGTTGAAGCTTTCTTT,CASSLDGLVVEAFF
-,TRBD1,TRBV6-5,TRBJ1-1,TGTGCCAGCACCCGACAGGGACCGAACACTGAAGCTTTCTTT,CASTRQGPNTEAFF
-,-,TRBV28,TRBJ2-3,TGTGCCAGCAGTTTATTTCCGGGAGTAACAGATACGCAGTATTTT,CASSLFPGVTDTQYF
few,-,TRBV9,TRBJ1-4,TGTGCCAGCAGCCCCCACCGGGGGGGTGGTGAAAAACTGTTTTTT,CASSPHRGGGEKLFF
-,TRBD1,TRBV7-9,TRBJ1-4,TGTGCCAGCAGCTCGCAAACCGACAGGGACGGCGAAAAACTGTTTTTT,CASSSQTDRDGEKLFF
-,-,TRBV29-1,TRBJ1-2,TGCAGCGGGGGCAACCCAGCGTATGGCTACACCTTC,CSGGNPAYGYTF
-,TRBD1,TRBV15,TRBJ2-1,TGTGCCACCAGGAATCGACAGGGCGACTACAATGAGCAGTTCTTC,CATRNRQGDYNEQFF
-,-,TRBV18,TRBJ2-2,TGTGCCAGCTCACCACAGCTTAACACCGGGGAGCTGTTTTTT,CASSPQLNTGELFF
-,-,TRBV13,TRBJ2-1,TGTGCCAGCAGCTTAAATAGGCTAGCCATTGAGCAGTTCTTC,CASSLNRLAIEQFF
-,TRBD1,TRBV28,TRBJ1-1,TGTGCCAGCAGTCCCGCCACAGGGGGTGGGACTGAAGCTTTCTTT,CASSPATGGGTEAFF
-,TRBD2,TRBV6-5,TRBJ2-7,TGTGCCAGCAGTTACGTAGGGACTAGCGGCTCCTACGAGCAGTACTTC,CASSYVGTSGSYEQYF
few,TRBD2,TRBV7-2,TRBJ2-1,TGTGCCAGCAGCTTAGAGGGGACTAGCGGGAAAGACGGCAATGAGCAGTTCTTC,CASSLEGTSGKDGNEQFF
-,-,TRBV5-3,TRBJ2-6,TGTGCCAGAAGCTTGAGCCGTGGCAGGGGATGGACTGGGGCCAACGTCCTGACTTTC,CARSLSRGRGWTGANVLTF
-,-,TRBV2,TRBJ1-1,TGTGCCAGCAGCGCTATTGGCGGGAACACTGAAGCTTTCTTT,CASSAIGGNTEAFF